This T cell receptor (beta chain) comes out of a study of T cell repertoires in cytomegalovirus infection. Study-level results: The ex vivo response was dominated by HLA-C-restricted CMV-specific TCR beta clonotypes.

TCRdb used MiXCR to reprocess the reads, holding one entry per CDR3 protein. Among hundreds of thousands of distinct CDR3 sequences listed, under 20% were seen once. The CDR3 has 14 amino acids. V was pared by 2 bases and J by 6 bases, with 13 bases between. CDR1 is SEHNR and CDR2 is FQNEAQ in the germline V gene (reference sequence). This clonotype has ten or more counts. The antigen is not known. The rearrangement uses TRBV7-9 and TRBJ1-1, with D possibly being TRBD1 (5 bases). Sequenced sample: PBMCs. This clonotype originated in a human donor in good health (CMV status not recorded). Some clones in this sample may be carry-over from other donors' samples. The CDR3 here is CASSLQSIGAEAFF. CDR3 bases: TGTGCCAGCAGCTTACAGTCGATAGGGGCTGAAGCTTTCTTT. Full variable domain (missing parts from reference TRBV7-9 and TRBJ1-1): DTGVSQNPRHKITKRGQNVTFRCDPISEHNRLYWYRQTLGQGPEFLTYFQNEAQLEKSRLLSDRFSAERPKGSFSTLEIQRTEQGDSAMYLCASSLQSIGAEAFFGQGTRLTVV.